Described below is a single TCR beta chain sequence and its context. Its antigen is unknown. The record originates from a study of OX40 agonist ivuxolimab in advanced cancers. General study results and limits: The average count of expanded clones was higher among CD8+ T cells than among CD4+.

The repertoire was sequenced with immunoSEQ multiplex PCR; TCRdb's copy has only in-frame clones and lacks some. The sample has fewer than 100,000 clones; roughly 93% are singletons. This CDR3 has 15 residues. V dropped 0 bases and J dropped 7; count of bases not matched to a gene: 5. The germline CDR1 and CDR2 sequences are SGHTA and FQGNSA. This sequence was found in an adult with an advanced solid tumor such as melanoma, head and neck, liver or kidney cancer. Source: CD4+ or CD8+ T cells sorted from blood, taken in a trial of the OX40 agonist ivuxolimab. The rearrangement links TRBV7-2 to TRBJ1-4; TRBD1 agrees at 7 bases. The CDR3 DNA follows: TGTGCCAGCAGCTTAGCACAGGGGTTGGGTGAAAAACTGTTTTTT. This codes for CASSLAQGLGEKLFF.